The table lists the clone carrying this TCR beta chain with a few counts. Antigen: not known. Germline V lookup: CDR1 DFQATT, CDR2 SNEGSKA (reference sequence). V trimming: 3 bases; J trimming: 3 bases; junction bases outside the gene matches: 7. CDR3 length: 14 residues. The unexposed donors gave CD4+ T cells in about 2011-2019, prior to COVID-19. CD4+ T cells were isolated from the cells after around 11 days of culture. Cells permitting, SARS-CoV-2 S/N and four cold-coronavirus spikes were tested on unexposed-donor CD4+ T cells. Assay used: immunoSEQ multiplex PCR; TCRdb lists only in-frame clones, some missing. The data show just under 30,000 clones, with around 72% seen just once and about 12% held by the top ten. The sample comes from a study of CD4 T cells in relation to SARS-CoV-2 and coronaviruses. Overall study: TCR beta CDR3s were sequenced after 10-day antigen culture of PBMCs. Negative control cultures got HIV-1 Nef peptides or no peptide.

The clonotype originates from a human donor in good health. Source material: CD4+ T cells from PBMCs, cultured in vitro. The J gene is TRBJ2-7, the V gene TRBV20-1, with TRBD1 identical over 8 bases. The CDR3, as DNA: TGCAGTGCTAGTTTAAGAACAGGGGGCTACGAGCAGTACTTC. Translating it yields CSASLRTGGYEQYF.